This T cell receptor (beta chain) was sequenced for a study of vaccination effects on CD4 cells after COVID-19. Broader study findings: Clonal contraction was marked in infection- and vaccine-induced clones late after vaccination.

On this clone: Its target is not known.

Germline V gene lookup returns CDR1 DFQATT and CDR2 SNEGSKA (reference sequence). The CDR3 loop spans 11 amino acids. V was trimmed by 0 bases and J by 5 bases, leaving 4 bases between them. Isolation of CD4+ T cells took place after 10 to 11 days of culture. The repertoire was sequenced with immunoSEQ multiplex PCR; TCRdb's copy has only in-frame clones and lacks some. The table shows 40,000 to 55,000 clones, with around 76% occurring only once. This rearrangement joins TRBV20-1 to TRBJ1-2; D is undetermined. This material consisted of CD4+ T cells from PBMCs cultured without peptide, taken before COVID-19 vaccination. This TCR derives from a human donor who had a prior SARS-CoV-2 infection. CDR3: CSAREGYGYTF. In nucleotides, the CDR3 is TGCAGTGCTAGAGAGGGTTATGGCTACACCTTC.